In this sample, the clone carrying this T cell receptor (beta chain) turned up once. Its antigen is undetermined. The sample is drawn from a study of radiotherapy plus CTLA-4 blockade in lung cancer. General study points: An expansion of tumor-derived TCR clones occurred in blood after radiotherapy plus ipilimumab. Increased serum interferon-beta after radiation also reportedly predicted response strongly.

Libraries were prepared by immunoSEQ multiplex PCR; TCRdb keeps only in-frame clonotypes and omits some of them. The sample has 80,000 or so clones, around 79% seen once. CDR1 is KGHSH and CDR2 is LQKENI in the germline V gene. CDR3 size: 16 residues. The V gene end was trimmed by 3 bases and the J gene end by 4 bases; junction bases not matched to a gene: 8. The starting material was peripheral blood, obtained from a patient treated with radiotherapy plus ipilimumab. The sequence was collected from a human donor with non-small cell lung cancer who had a partial response to radiotherapy plus ipilimumab. Some clones in this sample may be carry-over from other donors' samples. The V call is TRBV18, the J call TRBJ2-5; 10 positions match TRBD2. The CDR3 protein is CASSPRGLAVGETQYF. Here the CDR3 DNA reads TGTGCCAGCTCACCCCGAGGACTAGCGGTGGGAGAGACCCAGTACTTC.